Listed below are T cell receptor beta chains from one sample, sequenced in a study of cytomegalovirus exposure and HLA in healthy donors. Only in-frame clones appear in the TCRdb table, and some are missing; sequencing was by immunoSEQ multiplex PCR. The table shows approximately 190,000 clones, with roughly four fifths occurring only once. The sequenced sample consisted of PBMCs. Receptors originate from a woman aged 25 to 45 in good health and CMV-seropositive. Each CDR3 is given with its conserved first and last residue. Each record gives: J gene, D gene, clone size, CDR3 length, V gene, CDR3 DNA, CDR3 protein. A D gene is named only where the DNA matches it firmly. Part of the rows lack a size; the others show once, few, many or a class for expanded clones.

TRBJ1-5 | . | . | 14 | TRBV19 | TGTGCCAGTAACGGGGGATATAGCAATCAGCCCCAGCATTTT | CASNGGYSNQPQHF
TRBJ1-1 | . | . | 13 | TRBV5-4 | TGTGCCAGCACCCTGACAGGGAACACTGAAGCTTTCTTT | CASTLTGNTEAFF
TRBJ2-5 | . | . | 15 | TRBV4-2 | TGTGCCAGCAGCCAAGATCACGGGGTATGGGAGACCCAGTACTTC | CASSQDHGVWETQYF
TRBJ1-1 | . | . | 17 | TRBV7-6 | TGTGCCAGCAGCTCACAGGGAGTGGAATCTTTGAGGACTGAAGCTTTCTTT | CASSSQGVESLRTEAFF
TRBJ2-7 | TRBD2 | few | 18 | TRBV7-8 | TGTGCCAGCAGCTTAGTACTAGCGGGGGGGCCAGTTCCCTACGAGCAGTACTTC | CASSLVLAGGPVPYEQYF
TRBJ2-1 | TRBD1 | . | 17 | TRBV5-6 | TGTGCCAGCAGCTTGGGTGTAGGGACAGGGAACTACAATGAGCAGTTCTTC | CASSLGVGTGNYNEQFF
TRBJ2-7 | . | . | 16 | TRBV30 | TGTGCCTGGAGAAAGACTGGAACGGGGATCTCCTACGAGCAGTACTTC | CAWRKTGTGISYEQYF
TRBJ1-2 | TRBD1 | . | 19 | TRBV30 | TGTGCCTGGAGTGTACTGGGGATGGGACAGGGGGCTCGAAGGTATGGCTACACCTTC | CAWSVLGMGQGARRYGYTF
TRBJ2-2 | TRBD1 | . | 19 | TRBV13 | TGTGCCAGCAGCTTGGTTTTGGACAGGGGACCGACTGACACCGGGGAGCTGTTTTTT | CASSLVLDRGPTDTGELFF
TRBJ1-2 | . | . | 16 | TRBV9 | TGTGCCAGCAGCCCTGAGGGAGGACCCCCTACCTATGGCTACACCTTC | CASSPEGGPPTYGYTF
TRBJ1-2 | TRBD1 | . | 16 | TRBV28 | TGTGCCAGCACTTCGTCGACAGGGGTGGCTAGCTATGGCTACACCTTC | CASTSSTGVASYGYTF
TRBJ1-2 | . | . | 13 | TRBV30 | TGTGCCTGGAGTGGGAGGGAAGCCTATGGCTACACCTTC | CAWSGREAYGYTF
TRBJ2-2 | TRBD2 | . | 13 | TRBV11-2 | TGTGCCAGCCAATGGGGGGGGACCGGGGAGCTGTTTTTT | CASQWGGTGELFF
TRBJ2-7 | . | . | 13 | TRBV27 | TGTGCCAGCAGTTTCTTCGACAGCCCAGGGCAGTACTTC | CASSFFDSPGQYF
TRBJ1-6 | . | . | 12 | TRBV5-4 | TGTGCCAGCAGCTTAGTTAGCTCGCCCCTCCACTTT | CASSLVSSPLHF
TRBJ2-2 | . | . | 14 | TRBV7-3 | TGTGCCAGCAGCCCCCAGGGTAATTCCGGGGAGCTGTTTTTT | CASSPQGNSGELFF
TRBJ1-5 | . | . | 14 | TRBV28 | TGTGCCAGCACCTCACCAGGGTGGTACCAGCCCCAGCATTTT | CASTSPGWYQPQHF
TRBJ2-1 | . | . | 13 | TRBV7-2 | TGTGCCAGCAGCCCCGAACTAGTTCATGAGCAGTTCTTC | CASSPELVHEQFF
TRBJ2-6 | TRBD1 | . | 22 | TRBV19 | TGTGCCAGTAGTACCAGAAGTGGGGTTTGGGACAGGGCAAAATCTGGGGCCAACGTCCTGACTTTC | CASSTRSGVWDRAKSGANVLTF
TRBJ2-5 | . | once | 13 | TRBV30 | TGTGCCTGGGATGAACAGGTTGCGGAGACCCGGTACTTC | CAWDEQVAETRYF
TRBJ2-5 | . | . | 17 | TRBV7-9 | TGTGCCAGCAGCCTGTTTGGAATCGGGGGGCCGCAAGAGACCCAGTACTTC | CASSLFGIGGPQETQYF
TRBJ2-7 | TRBD2 | . | 13 | TRBV2 | TGTGCCAGCAGACGAGCGGGGTCCTACGAGCAGTACTTC | CASRRAGSYEQYF
TRBJ2-7 | . | once | 14 | TRBV10-3 | TGTGCCATCAGTGAGTCCTACAGGCCCTACGAGCAGTACTTC | CAISESYRPYEQYF
TRBJ1-2 | TRBD1 | . | 13 | TRBV15 | TGTGCCACCAGCAAAGGACAGGCCTATGGCTACACCTTC | CATSKGQAYGYTF
TRBJ2-1 | . | . | 12 | TRBV7-2 | TGTGCCAGCAGCTTAGAGGCCGGATTCGGGATCTTC | CASSLEAGFGIF
TRBJ1-4 | . | . | 13 | TRBV18 | TGTGCCAGCTCCCCCGGGTGGGATGAAAAACTGTTTTTT | CASSPGWDEKLFF
TRBJ2-7 | TRBD1 | . | 15 | TRBV2 | TGTGCCAGCAAGGGCACAGGGGGACACCTCTACGAGCAGTACTTC | CASKGTGGHLYEQYF
TRBJ2-7 | . | . | 13 | TRBV5-1 | TGCGCCAGCAGCTTCATGACAGGATCCGAGCAGTACTTC | CASSFMTGSEQYF
TRBJ1-2 | . | . | 12 | TRBV2 | TGTGCCAGCGGTTACGGGATCTATGGCTACACCTTC | CASGYGIYGYTF
TRBJ2-1 | TRBD2 | . | 17 | TRBV19 | TGTGCCAGTAGTCCTCCCTGGGGTAGCGGGGACTACAATGAGCAGTTCTTC | CASSPPWGSGDYNEQFF
TRBJ2-2 | . | . | 15 | TRBV21-1 | TGTGCCAGCAGAGCCCGGGACAGGGTCACCGGGGAGCTGTTTTTT | CASRARDRVTGELFF
TRBJ2-1 | . | . | 17 | TRBV7-9 | TGTGCCAGCAGCCTACTTGGGGGGGCTAGGTCCTACAATGAGCAGTTCTTC | CASSLLGGARSYNEQFF
TRBJ2-3 | . | . | 15 | TRBV12-2 | TGTGCAAGTCGCTTTTCGGGACAGGGAACAGATACGCAGTATTTT | CASRFSGQGTDTQYF
TRBJ2-1 | TRBD2 | few | 18 | TRBV18 | TGTGCCAGCTCACCGGCGGAGGGTCTAGCGGATTCGTACAATGAGCAGTTCTTC | CASSPAEGLADSYNEQFF
TRBJ2-7 | TRBD2 | . | 17 | TRBV6-4 | TGTGCCAGCAGTGACTCTGGGACTAAGACTCCATCCTACGAGCAGTACTTC | CASSDSGTKTPSYEQYF
TRBJ1-3 | . | . | 14 | TRBV7-3 | TGTGCCAGCAGCGAGATAGGGCGGGCGAACACCATATATTTT | CASSEIGRANTIYF
TRBJ1-2 | . | . | 15 | TRBV5-4 | TGTGCCAGCAGCACCCTCTCGACAGGAGGAGGTGGCTACACCTTC | CASSTLSTGGGGYTF
TRBJ2-1 | TRBD2 | . | 16 | TRBV2 | TGTGCCAGCACCGACGCCGCTAGCGGGAGTTGGGGTGAGCAGTTCTTC | CASTDAASGSWGEQFF
TRBJ2-7 | . | few | 15 | TRBV5-1 | TGCGCCAGCAGCTTGGAGCAGGGGAGTTTGTACGAGCAGTACTTC | CASSLEQGSLYEQYF
TRBJ2-1 | . | . | 13 | TRBV30 | TGTGCCTGGAGTTTAGGGGGCTACAATGAGCAGTTCTTC | CAWSLGGYNEQFF
TRBJ2-7 | TRBD2 | . | 16 | TRBV15 | TGTGCCACCAGCAGAGATCGGAATAGCGGGAGCTACGAGCAGTACTTC | CATSRDRNSGSYEQYF
TRBJ2-7 | . | . | 14 | TRBV28 | TGTGCCAGCAGTTCCTCTAAACGTTCCTACGAGCAGTACTTC | CASSSSKRSYEQYF
TRBJ2-5 | . | . | 16 | TRBV28 | TGTGCCAGCAGTTTAGGAGGGTCTGGGCTAGCAGAGACCCAGTACTTC | CASSLGGSGLAETQYF
TRBJ1-1 | TRBD1 | . | 15 | TRBV18 | TGTGCCAGCTCACAAACAGGGGTTGGGAACACTGAAGCTTTCTTT | CASSQTGVGNTEAFF
TRBJ1-5 | . | . | 14 | TRBV28 | TGTGCCAGCAGCTCCCTAGGGGGAGACCAGCCCCAGCATTTT | CASSSLGGDQPQHF
TRBJ2-1 | TRBD2 | few | 20 | TRBV14 | TGTGCCAGCAGCTCCACTACTAGGGACCGGACTAGCGGGAGACGGAATGAGCAGTTCTTC | CASSSTTRDRTSGRRNEQFF
TRBJ1-4 | TRBD1 | . | 15 | TRBV5-3 | TGTGCCAGAAGCTTGGTACAGGGGGCGGATGAAAAACTGTTTTTT | CARSLVQGADEKLFF
TRBJ1-3 | . | . | 16 | TRBV30 | TGTGCCTGGAGTGTTAACAGGCCCGTCTCTGGAAACACCATATATTTT | CAWSVNRPVSGNTIYF
TRBJ2-2 | TRBD2 | . | 14 | TRBV9 | TGTGCCAGCAGCTGGCGGGAGGGCCCCGGGGAGCTGTTTTTT | CASSWREGPGELFF
TRBJ1-6 | TRBD1 | . | 15 | TRBV15 | TGTGCCACCAGCATAATCACAGGGGGCAATTCACCCCTCCACTTT | CATSIITGGNSPLHF
TRBJ2-7 | TRBD1 | . | 13 | TRBV6-5 | TGTGCCAGCAGGCGGGACAGGGGCTACGAGCAGTACTTC | CASRRDRGYEQYF
TRBJ2-5 | . | . | 15 | TRBV7-2 | TGTGCCAGCAGCCCCCGACTAGAAAGGCAAGAGACCCAGTACTTC | CASSPRLERQETQYF
TRBJ1-5 | TRBD1 | . | 16 | TRBV7-6 | TGTGCCAGCAGCTTAAAGGACAGGGTTAGCAATCAGCCCCAGCATTTT | CASSLKDRVSNQPQHF